A single sample gave rise to the 27 T cell receptor beta chains below, sequenced in a study of prognosis after radiotherapy for stage I lung cancer. The authors amplified TCR beta CDR3 from genomic DNA using two-round multiplex PCR. Gene-specific TRBV and TRBJ primers were used in PCR round one. TCRdb re-called the multiplex PCR reads through MiXCR, storing one row per CDR3 protein. The repertoire includes some 27,000 distinct CDR3 sequences, more than 25% of them detected once, and about an eighth sits in the top ten. The material was PBMCs, obtained before or after stereotactic body radiation therapy (not recorded which). The receptors originated from a donor of 50 years or more with non-small cell lung cancer.

This clonotype was observed at least ten times. The chain is built from TRBV5-1 and TRBJ1-1; no clear D gene. The V end was cut by 4 bases, the J end by 8 bases, with 15 bases between. This CDR3 comprises 13 residues. Looked up from germline, CDR1 is SGHRS and CDR2 is YFSETQ. The CDR3 sequence is CASSRYDSGEAFF. CDR3 DNA: TGCGCCAGCAGCCGGTATGATTCGGGAGAAGCTTTCTTT.

This clonotype was picked up many times. This chain uses TRBV4-1 with TRBJ1-2; 8 bases align to TRBD1. The V segment lost 3 bases and the J segment 0 bases; nucleotides outside the gene matches: 12. The CDR3 loop spans 18 amino acids. Germline loops: CDR1 MGHRA, CDR2 YSYEKL. CDR3 in DNA: TGCGCCAGCAGCCAGAGAAGACCCGACAGGGGATCTAACTATGGCTACACCTTC. Translation gives CASSQRRPDRGSNYGYTF.

This clonotype came up many times. The V call is TRBV15, the J call TRBJ1-5, with D maybe TRBD1 (5 bases). This CDR3 has 17 residues. Germline V gene lookup returns CDR1 LNHNV and CDR2 YYDKDF (reference sequence). V was cut by 0 bases and J by 3 bases, with 15 bases left in between. In DNA form, the CDR3 reads TGTGCCACCAGCAGAGATCGCGCAGGGACCTCCAATCAGCCCCAGCATTTT. Its translation is CATSRDRAGTSNQPQHF.

This clonotype was counted at least ten times. The chain joins TRBV19 to TRBJ2-2, with D perhaps matching TRBD1 or TRBD2 (6 bases each). The V and J ends lost 5 bases and 3 bases respectively, with 16 bases between them. CDR3 size: 16 residues. The V gene's germline CDR1 is LNHDA and CDR2 SQIVND (reference sequence). The CDR3 DNA reads as TGTGCCAGTAGTGCCCAGGGGAGGCAGTACACCGGGGAGCTGTTTTTT. It codes for CASSAQGRQYTGELFF.

This clonotype came up many times. The CDR3 nucleotides are TGTGCCAGCAGCCTAGGGACTAGCGGGGCGGAGACCCAGTACTTC. Translation: CASSLGTSGAETQYF. The chain is built from TRBV11-2 and TRBJ2-5; 13 nucleotides line up with TRBD2. Germline CDR1 reads SGHAT; CDR2 reads FQNNGV. The length of the CDR3 is 15 residues. V trimming: 5 bases; J trimming: 5 bases; junction bases outside the gene matches: 5.

This clonotype was seen repeatedly, ten times or more. The rearrangement joins TRBV10-3 to TRBJ1-4; TRBD1 is a possible D gene (5 bases). The CDR3 loop spans 15 amino acids. V lost 3 bases to trimming and J lost 10 bases, with 18 bases between them. Per the germline V gene, CDR1 is ENHRY and CDR2 is SYGVKD. CDR3 sequence reads: CAISDRTGDGRKLFF. In DNA, the CDR3 is TGTGCCATCAGTGACAGAACAGGAGATGGACGAAAACTGTTTTTT.

In its sample, this clonotype was seen once. With only one base between it and a far larger clone, this is likely a read error. V gene TRBV6-9 combines with J gene TRBJ1-6; tentative D call: TRBD1 (5 bases). The CDR3 has 15 residues. Germline V gene sequence: CDR1 MNHGY, CDR2 SVAAGI. This CDR3 reads CSSSEIAGSNSPLHF. CDR3 nucleotides: TGTTCCAGCAGTGAAATTGCAGGGAGCAATTCACCCCTCCACTTT.

In this sample, this clonotype turned up a few times. This chain joins TRBV2 and TRBJ2-1, with D perhaps TRBD1 (5 bases). V was cut by 3 bases and J by 10 bases, with 10 bases left in between. The CDR3 sequence is 12 residues long. Germline-derived CDR1 and CDR2 are SNHLY and FYNNEI. In DNA form, the CDR3 reads TGTGCCAGCAGTGATGGGGCTGGCGAGCAGTTCTTC. This encodes CASSDGAGEQFF. The whole variable domain, filled in from reference TRBV2 and TRBJ2-1, reads EPEVTQTPSHQVTQMGQEVILRCVPISNHLYFYWYRQILGQKVEFLVSFYNNEISEKSEIFDDQFSVERPDGSNFTLKIRSTKLEDSAMYFCASSDGAGEQFFGPGTRLTVL.

This clonotype occurred many times. The gene calls are TRBV3-1 and TRBJ2-7; tentatively, D is TRBD1 (6 bases). This CDR3 spans 15 amino acids. V gave up 6 bases and J gave up 1 base, with 16 bases separating them. Germline V gives CDR1 LGHDT, CDR2 YNNKEL (reference sequence). DNA for the CDR3: TGTGCCAGCAGGCCTGGACAGTTGGCGTCCTACGAGCAGTACTTC. Translated: CASRPGQLASYEQYF.

In its sample, this clonotype was seen many times. V is TRBV5-1 and J is TRBJ2-7; tentatively, D is TRBD1 (5 bases). The V gene lost 3 bases and the J gene lost 7 bases, with 11 bases spanning the gap. The CDR3 loop spans 12 amino acids. Germline CDR1 is SGHRS and CDR2 is YFSETQ. The CDR3 DNA sequence: TGCGCCAGCAGCTCCTCGACAGAAGAGCAGTACTTC. As protein: CASSSSTEEQYF.

By proportion, this clonotype is medium-sized. The J gene is TRBJ2-1, the V gene TRBV12-3 or TRBV12-4, with TRBD1 as a possible D gene (6 bases). The CDR3 covers 12 residues. V dropped 4 bases and J dropped 14 bases, with 15 bases sitting between them. CDR3 sequence: CASSSVRGVEFF. The CDR3 DNA reads as TGTGCCAGCAGTTCAGTCAGGGGTGTCGAGTTCTTC.

This clonotype was found once. An end of the junction does not agree with germline; a read error may underlie this. The chain is built from TRBV27 and TRBJ2-1, with 8 nucleotides matching TRBD1. From germline, CDR1 is MNHEY and CDR2 SMNVEV (reference sequence). There are 13 residues in the CDR3. The CDR3 DNA reads as TGTGCCAGCAGCACGCAGGGGGCGGGTGAGCAATTCTTC. Amino acid sequence: CASSTQGAGEQFF.

In its sample, this clonotype was seen many times. V and J are TRBV5-8 and TRBJ1-2; TRBD1 aligns across 9 bases. The CDR3 totals 13 residues. Per germline, CDR1 SGHTS and CDR2 YDEGEE. V shed 4 bases and J 6 bases; nucleotides not matched to a gene: 4. CDR3 sequence reads: CASSRDRVDGYTF. The CDR3 region has the DNA TGTGCCAGCAGCCGGGACAGGGTAGATGGCTACACCTTC.

This clonotype occurred many times. The CDR3: CASNPGTSGGYTGELFF. For the CDR3, the DNA is TGTGCCAGCAACCCCGGGACTAGCGGGGGATATACCGGGGAGCTGTTTTTT. V is TRBV2 and J is TRBJ2-2; 14 bases agree with TRBD2. Trimming at V came to 7 bases and at J to 5 bases, leaving 9 bases not matched to a gene. Germline CDR1 and CDR2: SNHLY and FYNNEI. The CDR3 spans 17 residues.

Turning to this clonotype: Because the CDR3's place on the DNA is in doubt, the DNA is left out and the CDR3 is given as listed by TCRdb. The J gene is TRBJ1-2, the V gene TRBV2; the table names TRBD1, a call not compared with the DNA. A total of 22 residues make up the CDR3, ends included. Germline V lookup: CDR1 SNHLY, CDR2 FYNNEI. The CDR3 sequence is CASSDVGVRDPVLRDRETGYTF.

The CDR3 DNA is TGTGCCAGCGGTAACGGGAACTCCTACGAGCAGTACTTC. The encoded protein is CASGNGNSYEQYF. V and J are TRBV6-4 and TRBJ2-7, with TRBD2 as a possible D gene (5 bases). Trimming cost V 8 bases and J 0 bases, with 11 bases left between them. Germline-derived CDR1 and CDR2 are MRHNA and SNTAGT. This CDR3 spans 13 amino acids.

Points on this clonotype: A much larger clone is a single base away; this may be a read error. The J gene is TRBJ1-1, the V gene TRBV6-2 or TRBV6-3; D is ambiguous. The CDR3 loop spans 13 amino acids. Germline V lookup: CDR1 MNHEY, CDR2 SVGEGT. The V and J ends lost 5 bases and 4 bases respectively, with 11 bases between them. The CDR3 is CASSEQCGTEAFF. The CDR3, as DNA: TGTGCCAGCAGTGAACAGTGCGGCACTGAAGCTTTCTTT.

This clonotype has a count of ten or more. The chain employs TRBV12-3 or TRBV12-4 and TRBJ1-2; tentative D call: TRBD1 (6 bases). V was shortened by 4 bases and J by 2 bases, with 14 bases between the two germline ends. The CDR3 covers 15 residues. CDR3 residues: CASSSRQVWNYGYTF. In DNA, the CDR3 is TGTGCCAGCAGTTCTCGACAGGTATGGAACTATGGCTACACCTTC.

This clonotype was recorded many times. The CDR3 spells CASSQEDSPYEQYF. CDR3 bases: TGTGCCAGCAGCCAAGAGGACAGTCCCTACGAGCAGTACTTC. The chain carries TRBV4-2 and TRBJ2-7; possibly TRBD1 for D (6 bases). Trimming shortened V by 0 bases and J by 2 bases, and 8 bases separated the two germline ends. CDR1 is LGHNA and CDR2 is YNFKEQ in the germline V gene. The CDR3 sequence is 14 residues long.

The J gene is TRBJ1-3, the V gene TRBV6-2 or TRBV6-3; no reliable D call. V shed 0 bases and J shed 4 bases, with 7 bases lying between them. From germline, CDR1 is MNHEY and CDR2 SVGEGT. The length of the CDR3 is 14 residues. CDR3 nucleotide sequence: TGTGCCAGCAGTTACTCGATAGGGGGAAACACCATATATTTT. It translates to CASSYSIGGNTIYF.

The chain carries TRBV7-2 and TRBJ2-3; no reliable D call. V lost 2 bases to trimming and J lost 1 base, with 7 bases between them. In germline, CDR1 is SGHTA, CDR2 FQGNSA. This CDR3 has 14 residues. CDR3 in DNA: TGTGCCAGCAGCTTATGGCTTGGCACAGATACGCAGTATTTT. Its protein is CASSLWLGTDTQYF.

Note on this clonotype: Mismatch with germline at one junction end may stem from a read error. This chain connects TRBV27 to TRBJ2-3, with D unclear. The V gene's germline CDR1 is MNHEY and CDR2 SMNVEV (reference sequence). There are 13 residues in the CDR3. CDR3 DNA: TGTGCCAGCATTTTATCATTCCCAGATACGCAGTATTTT. Amino acid sequence: CASILSFPDTQYF.

This clonotype has ten or more counts. The genes are TRBV6-1 and TRBJ2-5, with D unclear. From germline, CDR1 is MNHNS and CDR2 SASEGT. The CDR3 covers 12 residues. V lost 0 bases and J 5 bases, leaving 4 bases between the germline ends. The CDR3 protein is CASSEAGETQYF. CDR3 coding DNA: TGTGCCAGCAGTGAAGCAGGCGAGACCCAGTACTTC.

The chain recombines TRBV12-3 or TRBV12-4 with TRBJ2-1; no firm D call. The CDR3 is 15 residues long. V was trimmed by 7 bases and J by 13 bases, leaving 26 bases between them. The CDR3 nucleotides read TGTGCCAGCACCGTTAACATCAACTCCTACAAAGAACAGTTCTTC. Residues: CASTVNINSYKEQFF.

This clonotype came up many times. Here the CDR3 DNA reads TGTGCCAGCAGTGAAGAGGGGATATATGGCTACACCTTC. It is translated as CASSEEGIYGYTF. The genes are TRBV2 and TRBJ1-2, with D maybe TRBD1 (5 bases). Germline CDR1 reads SNHLY; CDR2 reads FYNNEI. V lost 1 base and J lost 5, with 8 bases in between. This CDR3 comprises 13 residues.

Notes on this clonotype: The junction departs from germline at one end; a sequencing error may be responsible. The J gene is TRBJ1-1, the V gene TRBV6-2 or TRBV6-3; D might be TRBD1 (6 bases). Germline V gene lookup returns CDR1 MNHEY and CDR2 SVGEGT. This CDR3 has 12 residues. The CDR3 loop reads CSSTERDTEAFF. CDR3 DNA: TGTTCCAGCACAGAGAGGGACACTGAAGCCTTCTTT.

This clonotype was picked up many times. The rearrangement links TRBV19 to TRBJ1-6; 7 bases align to TRBD1. The J segment lost 6 bases and the V segment lost 3 bases, leaving 2 bases of the junction unmatched. CDR1 and CDR2 (germline): LNHDA, SQIVND (reference sequence). This CDR3 region has 14 residues. The CDR3, as DNA: TGTGCCAGTAGTATTGGGACAGCTAATTCACCCCTCCACTTT. This translates into CASSIGTANSPLHF.